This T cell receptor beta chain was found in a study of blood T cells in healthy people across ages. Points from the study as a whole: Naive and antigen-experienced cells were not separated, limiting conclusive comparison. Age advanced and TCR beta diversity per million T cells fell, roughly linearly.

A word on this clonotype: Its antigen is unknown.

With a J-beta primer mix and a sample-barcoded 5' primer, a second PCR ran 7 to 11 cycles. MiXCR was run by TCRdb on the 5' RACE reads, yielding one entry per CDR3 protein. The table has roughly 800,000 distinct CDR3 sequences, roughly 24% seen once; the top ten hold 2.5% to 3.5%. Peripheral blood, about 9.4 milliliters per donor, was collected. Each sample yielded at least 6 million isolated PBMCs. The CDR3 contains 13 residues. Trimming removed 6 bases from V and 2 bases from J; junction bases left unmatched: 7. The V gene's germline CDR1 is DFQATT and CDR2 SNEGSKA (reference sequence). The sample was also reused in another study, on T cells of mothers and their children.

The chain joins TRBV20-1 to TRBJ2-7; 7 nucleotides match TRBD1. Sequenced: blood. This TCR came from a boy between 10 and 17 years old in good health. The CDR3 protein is CSATTGTAYEQYF. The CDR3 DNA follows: TGCAGTGCGACCACCGGGACAGCCTACGAGCAGTACTTC.